This T cell receptor beta chain is drawn from a study of tumor-infiltrating lymphocytes in primary liver carcinoma. Study overall: Patients were men and women aged 30 to 69 years. Tumors were stage T1-T3 N0M0, roughly 4 to 10 cm across. Sample yields, roughly 3.5 to 8 million productive TCRbeta reads, were similar across the tissue types.

This CDR3 has 13 residues. Trimming at V came to 8 bases and at J to 1 base, leaving 4 bases not matched to a gene. It was unsorted whole blood that yielded blood RNA, and germline DNA was also extracted. Production of TCR beta cDNA used approximately 0.45 ug total RNA together with a constant-region primer. The TCR beta library was amplified through three nested multiplex PCR rounds in a modified ARM-PCR procedure. The first two PCR rounds used TRBV1-TRBV30 primers with a Cbeta primer, roughly 10 cycles each. TCRdb processed the multiplex PCR reads anew with MiXCR; each CDR3 protein has one entry. Of 300,000 to 350,000 distinct CDR3 sequences in the sample, about 50% were seen once.

The chain uses TRBV12-3 or TRBV12-4 and TRBJ2-5; 7 nucleotides line up with TRBD1. The sequence was obtained from a woman aged 30 to 39 with primary liver carcinoma and hepatitis B virus infection. The sample was peripheral blood. Here the CDR3 DNA reads TGTGCCAGCCTTGGGACAGCCCAAGAGACCCAGTACTTC. This codes for CASLGTAQETQYF.